The next 9 T cell receptor beta chains were all read from a single sample in a study of T cells in Graves' hyperthyroidism and ophthalmopathy. TCR beta CDR3 sequences were amplified from RNA transcripts. Using the HTBI primer set, a first-round RT-PCR was run on the TCR CDR3. A single record per CDR3 protein comes from TCRdb applying MiXCR to the multiplex PCR reads. Of 700,000 to 850,000 distinct CDR3 sequences listed, around 40% are singletons. Sequencing was done on a sample of blood. These receptors all come from a woman aged 40-49 years with Graves' hyperthyroidism.

V is TRBV12-3 or TRBV12-4 and J is TRBJ1-5; D unclear. The CDR3 has 14 residues. The V end lost 5 bases, the J end lost 5 bases, and 13 bases lay between the germline ends. CDR3 sequence (DNA): TGTGCCAGCAGTCCTACAGCGGGAGATCAGCCCCAGCATTTT. It codes for CASSPTAGDQPQHF.

V is TRBV7-6 and J is TRBJ2-5; no reliable D call. Germline loops: CDR1 SGHVS, CDR2 FNYEAQ. The germline V and J ends were trimmed by 1 base and 0 bases, with 6 bases remaining between them. The CDR3 totals 14 residues. The CDR3 coding sequence is TGTGCCAGCAGCTTAGTTCAGTACCAAGAGACCCAGTACTTC. Residues: CASSLVQYQETQYF.

The chain joins TRBV25-1 to TRBJ2-7; D unclear. The CDR3 covers 15 residues. Germline V gene lookup returns CDR1 MGHDK and CDR2 SYGVNS. Trimming left V 9 bases short and J 0 bases short, with 18 bases between. The CDR3: CASSRLDASSYEQYF. CDR3 coding DNA: TGTGCCAGTAGTCGATTGGACGCCAGCTCCTACGAGCAGTACTTC.

This clonotype was found many times. The chain combines TRBV9 with TRBJ1-6, with D hard to call. V lost 4 bases and J 10 bases, leaving 18 bases between the germline ends. Germline V lookup: CDR1 SGDLS, CDR2 YYNGEE. The CDR3 is made up of 15 amino acids. CDR3 region: CASSPEAKIGSPLHF. CDR3 bases: TGTGCCAGCAGCCCCGAGGCTAAGATTGGGTCACCCCTCCACTTT.

This clonotype was seen many times. This sequence joins TRBV12-3 or TRBV12-4 and TRBJ2-5; D may correspond to TRBD1 or TRBD2 (5 bases each). CDR3 length equals 14 residues. V was cut by 6 bases and J by 1 base, with 12 bases left in between. CDR3 nucleotides: TGTGCCAGCAGCCGAAGTGGGGGCCAAGAGACCCAGTACTTC. Translating it yields CASSRSGGQETQYF.

This clonotype was picked up many times. The rearrangement joins TRBV2 to TRBJ1-5; no definite D call. CDR1 is SNHLY and CDR2 is FYNNEI in the germline V gene. The CDR3 has 14 amino acids. Trimming stripped 11 bases from V and 4 bases from J, with 18 bases between. CDR3 nucleotide sequence: TGTGCCGGATCGTCGGACGGTTCTAATCAGCCCCAGCATTTT. This codes for CAGSSDGSNQPQHF.

Many counts were recorded for this clonotype. This chain links TRBV7-9 with TRBJ2-5; D is uncertain. There are 14 residues in the CDR3. V was cut by 6 bases and J by 5 bases, with 16 bases left in between. Germline CDR1 and CDR2: SEHNR and FQNEAQ (reference sequence). This CDR3 is CASSYQLPSETQYF. The CDR3 DNA sequence: TGTGCCAGCAGTTATCAGCTACCCTCGGAGACCCAGTACTTC.

A remark on this clonotype: A much larger clone differs from this one at a single base, so this may be a read error. The chain links TRBV5-5 to TRBJ1-4; D is perhaps TRBD1 (5 bases). The V end was cut by 9 bases, the J end by 5 bases, with 17 bases between. Germline CDR1 reads SGHKS; CDR2 reads YYEKEE (reference sequence). The CDR3 runs to 14 residues. The CDR3 loop reads CANRLGTSNEKLFF. CDR3 coding DNA: TGTGCCAACAGGTTAGGGACGAGCAATGAAAAACTGTTTTTT.

The chain links TRBV10-1 to TRBJ1-4; weak D call: TRBD1 (6 bases). Per the germline V gene, CDR1 is WNHNN and CDR2 is SYGVQD (reference sequence). V lost 6 bases and J 6 bases, leaving 20 bases between the germline ends. The CDR3 loop spans 16 amino acids. The CDR3 protein is CASSILRTARYEKLFF. For the CDR3, the DNA is TGCGCCAGCAGCATCCTACGGACAGCCCGTTATGAAAAACTGTTTTTT.